This T cell receptor beta chain came from a study of somatic mutations in cytotoxic T cells in rheumatoid arthritis. Study as a whole: T-cell populations stained with V beta antibodies were in some cases flow-sorted at nearly 100% purity, including V beta1+ cells that were sequenced for TCRB.

Looked up from germline, CDR1 is LGHNA and CDR2 is YNFKEQ. The length of the CDR3 is 13 residues. Trimming at V came to 7 bases and at J to 4 bases, leaving 5 bases not matched to a gene. How the authors handled the data: Published virus-specific TCRB sequences were rarely matched by patient CD8+ clones larger than 1%. Measured with immunoSEQ multiplex PCR; TCRdb has only the in-frame clones, and not every one. Clone size and the V and J calls come from that table; the DNA yielded D and trimming. The table shows about 15,000 clones, with just under 75% occurring only once. Sample share makes this clone medium-sized.

This chain uses TRBV4-2 with TRBJ1-2; 8 bases agree with TRBD1. This sequence originates from an adult with rheumatoid arthritis. The specimen sequenced was CD8+ T cells sorted from blood. The DNA of the CDR3 is TGTGCCAGCAACCCAGGGGGCGGCTATGGCTACACCTTC. This translates into CASNPGGGYGYTF.